This T cell receptor beta chain originates from a study of patients and donors after allogeneic stem cell transplantation (dated by TCRdb to the early 2020s). The sample holds a few counts of this clonotype. The specificity of this receptor is unknown. Base quality data are lacking; no much larger clone is found one base away. The V end loses 3 bases and the J end loses 8 bases, and a stretch of 17 bases separates them. The CDR3 runs 14 residues from the cysteine to the phenylalanine. The read is trimmed to its CDR3 DNA, 42 bases read in frame from base 1. The germline V gene sets CDR1 to SQVTM and CDR2 to ANQGSEA. Receptors were amplified or captured by RT-PCR. For sequencing, a NextSeq 550 was employed. TCRdb reworked the public reads: Q25 trimming with fastp, MiXCR clone assembly, productive beta chains retained. Every entry covers one CDR3 protein and lists the most common genes and DNA from its rows. The sample data list about 960,000 distinct CDR3 sequences, and more than 15% of these were observed just once. Together, the top ten hold under 6.5% of the sample.

The specimen sequenced was blood, either unsorted or a sorted T cell fraction (not recorded which). The source is a human donor who was either an allogeneic HSCT recipient or a stem cell or donor lymphocyte infusion donor (not recorded which). It is not recorded whose cells these are; they may come from a transplant donor. The V and J genes are TRBV29-1 and TRBJ2-1; the D gene is unclear. The nucleotide sequence reads TGCAGCGTTGAGGCCGGACGCGCTGGAGATGAGCAGTTCTTC. Translated, it gives CSVEAGRAGDEQFF.